The 22 T cell receptor beta chains below all came from one sample that was sequenced in a study of a mutant IDH1 vaccine in newly diagnosed glioma. Their cognate antigens are unknown. Time point reported: week 5, during vaccination. The vaccine gave 300 ug of a 20-mer mutant IDH1 peptide subcutaneously per dose. Clones were sequenced by immunoSEQ multiplex PCR, and TCRdb holds only the in-frame ones, with some missing. The sample includes roughly 40,000 clones, 70% to 90% seen only once; the top ten take 1.5% to 2%. Sequenced here: PBMCs, sampled from a glioma patient whose treatment included an IDH1 peptide vaccine. The receptors were gathered from a man between 35 and 55 years old with glioma.

The chain has TRBV27 and TRBJ1-3, with D unclear. CDR3 length: 13 residues. Between the trimmed V and J ends, which lost 2 bases and 8 bases, there was a span of 10 bases. Per germline, CDR1 MNHEY and CDR2 SMNVEV (reference sequence). The CDR3 coding sequence is TGTGCCAGCAGTTTAGGTGTCGCGGACACCATATATTTT. This encodes CASSLGVADTIYF.

This chain joins TRBV11-2 and TRBJ1-2; TRBD1 matches 9 bases. The length of the CDR3 is 12 residues. J was trimmed by 13 bases and V by 5 bases; bases with no gene match: 8. The germline CDR1 and CDR2 sequences are SGHAT and FQNNGV. The CDR3 is CASSPRDRATTF. In nucleotides, the CDR3 is TGTGCCAGCAGCCCGAGGGACAGGGCTACCACCTTC.

V usage is TRBV7-2 and J usage is TRBJ1-2; no reliable D call. Germline CDR1 SGHTA, CDR2 FQGNSA. Trimming took 2 bases from V and 6 from J, leaving 13 bases between them. The CDR3 consists of 14 residues. The CDR3 protein is CASSLIAGLDGYTF. The DNA of the CDR3 is TGTGCCAGCAGCTTAATAGCCGGGTTGGATGGCTACACCTTC.

This rearrangement joins TRBV14 to TRBJ2-4, with D possibly being TRBD2 (6 bases). The CDR3 consists of 13 residues. Trimming pared 3 bases from V and 10 bases from J, leaving 13 bases between. The germline gives CDR1 SGHDN, CDR2 FVKESK. This CDR3 reads CASSHGGMEIQYF. Here the CDR3 DNA reads TGTGCCAGCAGCCATGGGGGGATGGAGATTCAGTACTTC.

The chain recombines TRBV27 with TRBJ1-2; tentatively, D is TRBD1 (6 bases). Germline V gives CDR1 MNHEY, CDR2 SMNVEV (reference sequence). The CDR3 loop spans 15 amino acids. V shed 7 bases and J shed 4 bases, with 19 bases lying between them. CDR3 sequence: CASMKLQGPAYGYTF. The CDR3 nucleotides are TGTGCCAGCATGAAACTACAGGGCCCCGCCTATGGCTACACCTTC.

This rearrangement joins TRBV5-4 to TRBJ2-3; D is ambiguous. Germline V CDR1 and CDR2: SGHNT, YYREEE (reference sequence). Trimming took off 4 bases at V and 6 bases at J, with 15 bases between the two ends. The CDR3 runs to 14 residues. The CDR3 spells CASSPGWSSDTQYF. CDR3 sequence (DNA): TGTGCCAGCAGCCCAGGCTGGAGCTCCGATACGCAGTATTTT.

The J gene is TRBJ2-1, the V gene TRBV7-2, with D possibly TRBD2 on 6 matching bases. V lost 5 bases and J lost 4, with 12 bases in between. Germline CDR1 SGHTA, CDR2 FQGNSA. The CDR3 runs 14 residues. DNA of the CDR3: TGTGCCAGCAGCCCATCGCGGGGTTACAATGAGCAGTTCTTC. Translation: CASSPSRGYNEQFF.

The rearrangement uses TRBV15 and TRBJ1-3, with a tentative D call TRBD1 (5 bases). The ends were cut back, 5 bases at V and 7 bases at J, with 12 bases in the middle. The CDR3 totals 13 residues. Germline V CDR1 and CDR2: LNHNV, YYDKDF (reference sequence). In DNA form, the CDR3 reads TGTGCCACCAGCGGGGGGACTTGGAACACCATATATTTT. Translation: CATSGGTWNTIYF.

The chain links TRBV19 to TRBJ2-7; 9 bases map to TRBD1. The CDR3 totals 15 residues. Germline lookup yields CDR1 LNHDA and CDR2 SQIVND (reference sequence). The junction had 8 bases not matched to a gene; V was cut back by 5 bases and J by 3 bases. The CDR3 is CASSADGTGSYEQYF. The CDR3 bases are TGTGCCAGTAGTGCCGATGGGACAGGGAGCTACGAGCAGTACTTC. The complete variable domain, with remaining parts taken from reference TRBV19 and TRBJ2-7, reads DGGITQSPKYLFRKEGQNVTLSCEQNLNHDAMYWYRQDPGQGLRLIYYSQIVNDFQKGDIAEGYSVSREKKESFPLTVTSAQKNPTAFYLCASSADGTGSYEQYFGPGTRLTVT.

The chain carries TRBV2 and TRBJ1-3; weak D call: TRBD1 (5 bases). The CDR3 extends over 15 amino acids. Germline V gene lookup returns CDR1 SNHLY and CDR2 FYNNEI. Trimming took 5 bases from V and 0 from J, leaving 11 bases between them. The CDR3: CASSRDGYSGNTIYF. In DNA, the CDR3 is TGTGCCAGCAGTCGGGACGGCTACTCTGGAAACACCATATATTTT.

J is TRBJ1-1 and V is TRBV25-1; weak D call: TRBD1 (5 bases). The V and J ends lost 4 bases and 0 bases respectively, with 15 bases between them. Per the germline V gene, CDR1 is MGHDK and CDR2 is SYGVNS. The length of the CDR3 is 16 residues. CDR3 DNA: TGTGCCAGCAGTGGGGGCCTTACAGGAGTGAACACTGAAGCTTTCTTT. This gives the protein CASSGGLTGVNTEAFF.

This chain connects TRBV7-8 to TRBJ2-5; TRBD2 matches 8 bases. The germline V gene encodes CDR1 SGHVS and CDR2 FQNEAQ. The CDR3 contains 14 residues. Trimming removed 7 bases from V and 4 bases from J; junction bases left unmatched: 8. CDR3 nucleotide sequence: TGTGCCAGCACATGGCAGGCGGGAGGAGAGACCCAGTACTTC. Protein: CASTWQAGGETQYF.

CDR3 bases: TGCGCCAGCAGCGCCGACAGGGTCACCGGGGAGCTGTTTTTT. Its translation is CASSADRVTGELFF. J is TRBJ2-2 and V is TRBV5-1; TRBD1 aligns across 7 bases. This CDR3 is 14 amino acids long. V lost 4 bases to trimming and J lost 4 bases; unmatched junction nucleotides: 4. CDR1 is SGHRS, CDR2 YFSETQ, per germline.

The V call is TRBV6-5, the J call TRBJ1-1, with TRBD1 as a possible D gene (6 bases). The CDR3 has 14 amino acids. V dropped 5 bases and J dropped 3 bases, with 13 bases sitting between them. Germline V gives CDR1 MNHEY, CDR2 SVGAGI. The CDR3 here is CASSPSTGYTEAFF. CDR3 nucleotides: TGTGCCAGCAGTCCCTCAACAGGGTACACTGAAGCTTTCTTT.

The chain uses TRBV6-1 and TRBJ2-7; D call uncertain. The CDR3 loop spans 9 amino acids. CDR1 and CDR2 (germline): MNHNS, SASEGT. Deletions cut 7 bases from V and 6 bases from J, with 4 bases between. The CDR3 loop reads CASNGEQYF. CDR3 DNA: TGTGCCAGCAATGGCGAGCAGTACTTC.

The V and J genes are TRBV28 and TRBJ2-2; D may correspond to TRBD1 or TRBD2 (5 bases each). CDR1 is MDHEN and CDR2 is SYDVKM in the germline V gene. Trimming shortened V by 3 bases and J by 2 bases, and 7 bases separated the two germline ends. The CDR3 length is 14 residues. The DNA for the CDR3 is TGTGCCAGCAGTTTGGGGGACAACACCGGGGAGCTGTTTTTT. Its translation: CASSLGDNTGELFF.

The V call is TRBV6-6, the J call TRBJ2-7, with 10 bases identical to TRBD2. This CDR3 has 15 residues. Germline V gene lookup returns CDR1 MNHNY and CDR2 SVGAGI (reference sequence). The J segment lost 3 bases and the V segment lost 6 bases, leaving 8 bases of the junction unmatched. CDR3 region: CASRSEGLAIYEQYF. CDR3 sequence (DNA): TGTGCCAGCAGAAGCGAGGGACTAGCGATCTACGAGCAGTACTTC.

V gene TRBV5-3 combines with J gene TRBJ1-4, with D unresolved. TRBV5-3 qualifies as an ORF whose function is uncertain. This CDR3 is built from 17 residues. Trimming removed 3 bases at V and 0 bases at J, with 15 bases between. This CDR3 reads CARSCDISEATNEKLFF. CDR3 sequence (DNA): TGTGCCAGAAGCTGTGACATCAGTGAGGCAACTAATGAAAAACTGTTTTTT.

J is TRBJ2-5 and V is TRBV19; D unclear. V was pared by 3 bases and J by 4 bases, with 3 bases between. Germline V gene lookup returns CDR1 LNHDA and CDR2 SQIVND (reference sequence). This CDR3 has 11 residues. The CDR3 coding sequence is TGTGCCAGTAGTATGAGAGAGACCCAGTACTTC. Amino acids: CASSMRETQYF.

The V call is TRBV15, the J call TRBJ2-7; the D gene is possibly TRBD2 (6 bases). V lost 0 bases and J lost 4, with 16 bases in between. The CDR3 contains 16 residues. CDR1 LNHNV and CDR2 YYDKDF come from the germline V gene (reference sequence). CDR3 coding DNA: TGTGCCACCAGCAGAGATGTACTAGCTGAATTATACGAGCAGTACTTC. The encoded protein is CATSRDVLAELYEQYF.

The chain joins TRBV5-1 to TRBJ2-3; D gene uncertain. CDR1 SGHRS and CDR2 YFSETQ come from the germline V gene. V shed 0 bases and J shed 6 bases, with 14 bases lying between them. The CDR3 length is 15 residues. For the CDR3, the DNA is TGCGCCAGCAGCTTGGGGCAGATCAGGTCGGATACGCAGTATTTT. It specifies CASSLGQIRSDTQYF.

Remarks on this clone: A read error may produce the germline difference seen at one junction end. J is TRBJ1-1 and V is TRBV6-5; tentative D call: TRBD1 (6 bases). In germline, CDR1 is MNHEY, CDR2 SVGAGI. CDR3 length: 15 amino acids. The CDR3 loop is CASSSSIDRNAEAFF. The CDR3 bases are TGTGCCAGCAGTTCCTCCATAGACAGGAACGCTGAAGCTTTCTTT.